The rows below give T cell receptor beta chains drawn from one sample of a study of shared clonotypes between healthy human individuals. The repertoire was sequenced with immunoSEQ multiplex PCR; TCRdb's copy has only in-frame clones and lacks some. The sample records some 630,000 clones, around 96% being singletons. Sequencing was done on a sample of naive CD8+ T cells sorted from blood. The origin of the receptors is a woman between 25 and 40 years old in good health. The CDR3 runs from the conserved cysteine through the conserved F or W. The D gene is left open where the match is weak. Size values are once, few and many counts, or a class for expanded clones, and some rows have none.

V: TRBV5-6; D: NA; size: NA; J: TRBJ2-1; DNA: TGTGCCAGCGGGCCGACCGGGACGGCCTTGGTGCAGTTCTTC; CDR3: CASGPTGTALVQFF
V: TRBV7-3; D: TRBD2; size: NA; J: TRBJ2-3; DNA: TGTGCCAGCAGCTTAACGTGGCGGGAGTCGAGGTTGGACACAGATACGCAGTATTTT; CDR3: CASSLTWRESRLDTDTQYF
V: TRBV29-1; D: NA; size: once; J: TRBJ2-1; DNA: TGCAGCGTAATTAGCAGCTCCTACAATGAGCAGTTCTTC; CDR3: CSVISSSYNEQFF
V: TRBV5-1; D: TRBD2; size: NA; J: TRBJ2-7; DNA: TGCGCCAGCAGCTCCCGCAGGGAGGGGTTGTCCTACGAGCAGTACTTC; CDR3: CASSSRREGLSYEQYF
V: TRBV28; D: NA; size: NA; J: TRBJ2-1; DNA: TGTGCCAGCAGCGTTGGTGTGGACAATGAGCAGTTCTTC; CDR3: CASSVGVDNEQFF
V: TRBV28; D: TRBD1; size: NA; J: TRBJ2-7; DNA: TGTGCCAGCAGTTTTCCGCCAGGGGGCTTCGACGAGCAGTACTTC; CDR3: CASSFPPGGFDEQYF
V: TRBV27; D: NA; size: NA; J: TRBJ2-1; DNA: TGTGCCAGCGGACCACTAAGATCCTACAATGAGCAGTTCTTC; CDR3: CASGPLRSYNEQFF
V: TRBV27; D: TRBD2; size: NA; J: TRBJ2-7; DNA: TGTGCCAGCAGTTTAAGAGGCGGGAGCGCCCAGGAGCAGTACTTC; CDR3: CASSLRGGSAQEQYF
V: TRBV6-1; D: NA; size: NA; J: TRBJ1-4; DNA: TGTGCCAGCAGTGAAGATACGTGGGCAGCTAATGAAAAACTGTTTTTT; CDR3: CASSEDTWAANEKLFF
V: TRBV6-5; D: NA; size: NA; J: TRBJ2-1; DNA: TGTGCCAGCAGTTACTCGAACAGGAACAATGAGCAGTTCTTC; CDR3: CASSYSNRNNEQFF
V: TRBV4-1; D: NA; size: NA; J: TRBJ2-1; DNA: TGCGCCAGCAGCCAAGATCCCCCCCTAGCGGAGGGGGTCTGGGAGCAGTTCTTC; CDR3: CASSQDPPLAEGVWEQFF
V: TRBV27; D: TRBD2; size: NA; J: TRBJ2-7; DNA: TGTGCCAGCAGTTTACTACCCAGCGGGGGGACCTACGAGCAGTACTTC; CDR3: CASSLLPSGGTYEQYF
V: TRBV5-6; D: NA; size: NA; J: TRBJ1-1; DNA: TGTGCCAGCAGCTTGGACACTACCGCTTTCTTT; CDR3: CASSLDTTAFF
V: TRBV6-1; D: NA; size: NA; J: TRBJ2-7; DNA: TGTGCCAGCAGTGCCGTTCTGGGGGTTTCCTACGAGCAGTACTTC; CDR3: CASSAVLGVSYEQYF
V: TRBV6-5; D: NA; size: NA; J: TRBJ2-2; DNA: TGTGCCAGCAGTGCAGGATCGAACACCGGGGAGCTGTTTTTT; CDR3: CASSAGSNTGELFF
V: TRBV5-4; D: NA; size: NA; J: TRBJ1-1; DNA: TGTGCCAGCAGCTTGCGGTTGAACACTGAAGCTTTCTTT; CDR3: CASSLRLNTEAFF
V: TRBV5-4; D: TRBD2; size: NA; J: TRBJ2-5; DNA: TGTGCCAGCAGCGCCCCTCTAGCGGGAGAAGAGACCCAGTACTTC; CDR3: CASSAPLAGEETQYF